A selection of T cell receptor beta chains follows, all from one sample in a study of T cells in Graves' hyperthyroidism and ophthalmopathy. TCRdb reanalysed the multiplex PCR reads using MiXCR and keeps one entry per CDR3 protein. The sample holds hundreds of thousands of distinct CDR3 sequences, around a sixth seen once. What was sequenced was blood. These receptors all stem from a woman between 18 and 29 years old with Graves' hyperthyroidism. Each CDR3 is given without its conserved first and last residue. The order of the fields is V gene, J gene, CDR3 protein.

V gene: TRBV5-1; J gene: TRBJ2-7; CDR3 protein: ASSRRTGTDEQY
V gene: TRBV5-5; J gene: TRBJ1-5; CDR3 protein: ASSQGAASNSQH
V gene: TRBV27; J gene: TRBJ2-3; CDR3 protein: ASRYSGGHGDTQY
V gene: TRBV12-3/TRBV12-4; J gene: TRBJ2-5; CDR3 protein: ASSPLTQETQY
V gene: TRBV28; J gene: TRBJ1-2; CDR3 protein: ASSFSGQPTNYGYT
V gene: TRBV5-1; J gene: TRBJ1-3; CDR3 protein: ASSPHLGQGGNTIY
V gene: TRBV7-2; J gene: TRBJ1-4; CDR3 protein: ASSLGGGFNEKLF
V gene: TRBV7-6; J gene: TRBJ1-5; CDR3 protein: ASSSRTGPSNQPQH
V gene: TRBV28; J gene: TRBJ2-7; CDR3 protein: ASRGQRLYEQY
V gene: TRBV19; J gene: TRBJ1-4; CDR3 protein: TSSNQGFEKLF
V gene: TRBV2; J gene: TRBJ2-5; CDR3 protein: ASSVAGSPETQY